This T cell receptor (beta chain) stems from a study of Ad26.COV2.S vaccination and SARS-CoV-2 variants. Looking at the study overall: The Ad26.COV2.S arm of the COV1001 trial was where the donor was placed. Doses of Ad26.COV2.S were injected into muscle once or twice, 56 days apart.

Using immunoSEQ multiplex PCR, the repertoire was profiled, and TCRdb retains in-frame clones only, with some absent. The sample holds 300,000 to 350,000 clones, under 90% seen once. Treatment given: 15 to 20 received Ad26.COV2.S at low or high dose, single or two shots; several received placebo; per-sample allocation not given. Day 63 following the first vaccine or placebo injection was when the samples were taken. An Ad26 vector carrying the Wuhan-strain SARS-CoV-2 spike served as the vaccine. Study results and caveats: Reportedly, after vaccination the spike-specific CD8+ and CD4+ T cell responses displayed substantial breadth.

Trimming pared 6 bases from V and 0 bases from J, leaving 12 bases between. Germline CDR1 and CDR2: SGHTA and FQGTGA. This CDR3 is built from 15 residues. This clone came up a few times. Its antigen is undetermined. The sample was peripheral blood, taken in a trial of Ad26.COV2.S vaccine versus placebo. This sequence joins TRBV7-3 and TRBJ1-3; a possible D gene is TRBD1 (6 bases). The sequence derives from a person between 18 and 65 years old who received the Ad26.COV2.S COVID-19 vaccine or a placebo. The CDR3 loop reads CASSLQGSSGNTIYF. The CDR3 bases are TGTGCCAGCAGTCTACAGGGAAGCTCTGGAAACACCATATATTTT.